This T cell receptor (beta chain) was recorded in a study of brain T cells in children with intractable seizures (dated by TCRdb to 2020 to 2022). In the study overall: As a first screen for immune gene transcripts, resected brain tissue from some 50 pediatric epilepsy surgery cases was run on a NanoString immunology panel. Among the approximately twelve selected surgery cases, pre-surgery blood was additionally sequenced for eight, leaving four cases with brain tissue only.

Comments on this clone: Its binding antigen is unknown. No qualities accompany the bases; no much larger clone lies one base away.

The immunoSEQ assay was used to generate TCR beta chain sequences from genomic DNA. The study's processing was this. CDR3 sequences that did not begin with the conserved framework cysteine at position 104 were removed by hand. Clonality was calculated as one minus the normalized Shannon's Diversity Index, with values ranging from 0 (maximal diversity) to 1 (oligoclonal). Chi-squared comparison-of-proportions tests were used to check whether the frequency of the same CDR3 differed between samples, for example brain versus blood. Public clonotypes were identified through searches of immuneACCESS, and similarity to known antiviral clonotypes was evaluated with the VDJdb browser. In TCRdb, the immuneACCESS table is reduced to in-frame sequences with V and J assigned. These tables do not hold every clone; where another copy was compared, an unresolved V gene accounts for under half, and the others remain unexplained. V and J calls and clone size are given by that table; D and trimming were obtained from the DNA. Within this sample are over 95,000 clones, with 94% of them counted one time only. 3.8% of the sample lies in the top ten.

The label giving this sample's time point can be read as: resected brain tissue, or blood drawn just prior to surgery. The surgery cases that showed the highest brain T cell transcript signatures were chosen for TCR beta chain sequencing of brain tissue, and of blood when it was available. Before surgery, patients had received at least one anti-epileptic drug. TCR-sequenced patients were children with drug-resistant epilepsy due to tuberous sclerosis complex, focal cortical dysplasia, Rasmussen encephalitis or hemimegalencephaly. Blood samples were collected immediately before the epilepsy surgery. The Monarch genomic DNA purification kit was used to extract bulk genomic DNA from unsorted brain tissue and from whole blood. Findings and caveats that apply to the study as a whole: Viral specificity was inferred solely from CDR3 sequence similarity, and the HCMV serostatus of the patients was not known. Because sequencing depth differed between pre- and post-surgery blood, the absence of clones from the pre-surgery sample may reflect undersampling.

V is reduced by 0 bases and J by 2 bases, leaving a spacing of 9 bases between them. The CDR3, from cysteine to phenylalanine, totals 14 residues. The only DNA kept is the CDR3, 42 bases in frame from the first base. For CDR1 and CDR2, the germline V gene lists SGHRS and YFSETQ. The starting material was peripheral blood, obtained at surgery. This chain joins TRBV5-1 to TRBJ2-7; the D gene is possibly TRBD1, with 5 bases matching. The TCR sequence derives from a boy younger than two with hemimegalencephaly and intractable seizures. The DNA sequence is given as TGCGCCAGCAGCTTGGGACAGCAGACCTACGAGCAGTACTTC. This codes for CASSLGQQTYEQYF.